The source of this T cell receptor (beta chain) is a study of cytomegalovirus exposure and HLA in healthy donors. Study-wide results and caveats: Follow-up analysis later connected one missense variant in DCLRE1C with trimming of TCR beta V- and J-genes.

As to this clone: Antigen unknown.

This PCR relied on a set of 60 Vbeta primers and 13 Jbeta primers. The repertoire was sequenced with immunoSEQ multiplex PCR; TCRdb's copy has only in-frame clones and lacks some. This sample's table reports 80,000 to 100,000 clones. The CDR3 totals 14 residues. CDR1 is LNHDA and CDR2 is SQIVND in the germline V gene (reference sequence). V was pared by 6 bases and J by 4 bases, with 1 base of the junction left unmatched. Material for sequencing was PBMCs. V is TRBV19 and J is TRBJ2-3; 13 bases agree with TRBD2. The TCR was taken from a middle-aged man in good health and CMV-seronegative. The CDR3 coding sequence is TGTGCCAGTAGGACTAGCGGGGGGTCAGATACGCAGTATTTT. Protein product: CASRTSGGSDTQYF.